This T cell receptor (beta chain) was identified in a study of T cell repertoires in cytomegalovirus infection. Background on the study: It can be stated that public TCR beta signatures indicated CMV infection as well as a matching HLA type.

Study-level findings and limits: Based on cumulative public TCR beta family frequency, carriers of CMV plus the relevant HLA were identified. Dominant in the ex vivo response were TCR beta clonotypes restricted by HLA-C and specific for CMV.

As to this clonotype: Its target is not known.

TCRdb used MiXCR to reprocess the reads, holding one entry per CDR3 protein. The profile shows hundreds of thousands of distinct CDR3 sequences, roughly 30% of them singletons. Source material: PBMCs. The source is a human donor in good health (CMV status not recorded). Some clones in this sample may be carry-over from other donors' samples.

CDR3 loop: CASSGGQDRPGEQYF. In nucleotides, the CDR3 is TGTGCCAGCAGTGGAGGACAGGACCGACCCGGCGAGCAGTACTTC. The rearrangement links TRBV6-6 to TRBJ2-7, with 7 bases matching TRBD1. The CDR3 runs 15 residues. V was pared by 5 bases and J by 6 bases, with 13 bases of the junction left unmatched. Germline CDR1 is MNHNY and CDR2 is SVGAGI (reference sequence).